A selection of T cell receptor beta chains follows, all from one sample in a study of shared clonotypes between healthy human individuals. Profiled with immunoSEQ multiplex PCR; TCRdb holds only in-frame clones, not every one. The table includes 2 million to 2.5 million clones, 95% detected once. The specimen sequenced was naive CD4+ T cells sorted from blood. All receptors come from a man aged 18 to 29 in good health. CDR3s include the opening cysteine and the closing phenylalanine or tryptophan. The D gene is left open where the match is weak. The listing skips clone size in some rows; elsewhere it reads once, few, many or a size class.

-,-,TRBV10-3,TRBJ1-2,TGTGCCATCAGTGAAAGGGAACAGGGCTACACCTTC,CAISEREQGYTF
TRBD2,-,TRBV5-1,TRBJ2-1,TGCGCCAGCAGCTCGACTAGCGGGGGAACCTACAATGAGCAGTTCTTC,CASSSTSGGTYNEQFF
TRBD1,-,TRBV7-3,TRBJ2-3,TGTGCCAGCAAACCGTCCAGACAGGGGGGGCCAGATACGCAGTATTTT,CASKPSRQGGPDTQYF
-,-,TRBV6-1,TRBJ1-1,TGTGCCAGCAGTGAATTGGGGATGGGAAGCACTGAAGCTTTCTTT,CASSELGMGSTEAFF
TRBD1,-,TRBV6-5,TRBJ1-2,TGTGCCAGCACTCGGACAGGGGATATTTTTGGCTACACCTTC,CASTRTGDIFGYTF
-,-,TRBV6-5,TRBJ1-2,TGTGCCAGCATCGGGAGGCCAGCTAACTATGGCTACACCTTC,CASIGRPANYGYTF
TRBD2,once,TRBV7-2,TRBJ2-1,TGTGCCAGCAGCTTACCCCCAGGGACTATCAATGAGCAGTTCTTC,CASSLPPGTINEQFF
-,-,TRBV5-4,TRBJ1-2,TGTGCCAGCAGCTTGGCAGGGGTTGTGAAAAACTATGGCTACACCTTC,CASSLAGVVKNYGYTF
TRBD2,-,TRBV7-6,TRBJ2-2,TGTGCCAGCAGCCCCCGGGGACTAGCGGGAGCGCACACCGGGGAGCTGTTTTTT,CASSPRGLAGAHTGELFF
-,once,TRBV6-5,TRBJ2-1,TGTGCCAGCAGGGCCCTATCACGTTCCTACAATGAGCAGTTCTTC,CASRALSRSYNEQFF
-,-,TRBV10-3,TRBJ1-1,TGTGCCATCAGTGAGTCCCAGGTAGCCACTGAAGCTTTCTTT,CAISESQVATEAFF
-,-,TRBV7-2,TRBJ1-3,TGTGCCAGCAGCTCGGACCCCTCTGGAAACACCATATATTTT,CASSSDPSGNTIYF
TRBD2,-,TRBV7-7,TRBJ2-2,TGTGCTAGCAGCTATGGGACTAGCGGGAGCCCCGGGGAGCTGTTTTTT,CASSYGTSGSPGELFF
TRBD2,-,TRBV5-1,TRBJ2-2,TGCGCCAGCAGCAGGCGGACTAGCGGGGGGCGGAGTGACACCGGGGAGCTGTTTTTT,CASSRRTSGGRSDTGELFF
-,-,TRBV2,TRBJ2-7,TGTGCCAGCAGTTCTGACAGGCCCGAGCAGTACTTC,CASSSDRPEQYF
-,-,TRBV10-3,TRBJ1-4,TGTGCCATCAGTGCGGGGGCTAATGAAAAACTGTTTTTT,CAISAGANEKLFF
-,-,TRBV7-2,TRBJ1-5,TGTGCCAGCAGCTTAGGGTCGATAAAAAATCAGCCCCAGCATTTT,CASSLGSIKNQPQHF
-,-,TRBV7-2,TRBJ2-7,TGTGCCAGCAGCCTAGATTTCACGCGGGAGCAGTACTTC,CASSLDFTREQYF
-,-,TRBV6-1,TRBJ1-6,TGTGCCAGCAGACAGGAGAATAATTCACCCCTCCACTTT,CASRQENNSPLHF
-,-,TRBV7-2,TRBJ1-6,TGTGCCAGCAGCTCTCAGGGGTCCAATTCACCCCTCCACTTT,CASSSQGSNSPLHF
-,-,TRBV10-1,TRBJ2-7,TGCGCCAGCAGTGTAAGCGAGAGCTCCTACGAGCAGTACTTC,CASSVSESSYEQYF
-,-,TRBV7-8,TRBJ1-6,TGTGCCAGCACCCAGCCCTGGGGGGAAAGTAACTCACCCCTCCACTTT,CASTQPWGESNSPLHF
-,-,TRBV2,TRBJ2-1,TGTGCCAGCAGTGATGCCAGGTCCTACAATGAGCAGTTCTTC,CASSDARSYNEQFF
-,-,TRBV27,TRBJ2-2,TGTGCCAGCAGTTTGGTTGTCGTACAGCCGGCGGAGCTGTTTTTT,CASSLVVVQPAELFF
-,-,TRBV15,TRBJ2-7,TGTGCCACCAGCAGAGAGAGTTTAGGCTACGAGCAGTACTTC,CATSRESLGYEQYF
-,-,TRBV27,TRBJ1-5,TGTGCCAGCAGTTTTTCCGCTAGCAATCAGCCCCAGCATTTT,CASSFSASNQPQHF
-,-,TRBV7-9,TRBJ1-2,TGTGCCAGCAGCTTATTGGGGTTAGGCTACACCTTC,CASSLLGLGYTF
TRBD1,-,TRBV2,TRBJ2-7,TGTGCCAGCCGTAAGGACAGGGCAAGCTCCTACGAGCAGTACTTC,CASRKDRASSYEQYF
TRBD1,-,TRBV15,TRBJ1-1,TGTGCCACCAGCAGAGGAGTCGGAGGGGGCGAAGGGAACACTGAAGCTTTCTTT,CATSRGVGGGEGNTEAFF
-,-,TRBV7-2,TRBJ2-3,TGTGCCAGCAGCTTAGACAGGTCGGGCACAGATACGCAGTATTTT,CASSLDRSGTDTQYF
-,-,TRBV10-1,TRBJ1-1,TGCGCCAGCAGTGGTCGTATGGGCACTGAAGCTTTCTTT,CASSGRMGTEAFF
-,-,TRBV11-2,TRBJ2-7,TGTGCCAGCGCCTCCGGGCCCGAGCAGTACTTC,CASASGPEQYF
-,few,TRBV7-9,TRBJ2-5,TGTGCCAGCAGCTTCGGGACACTACTGGAGACCCAGTACTTC,CASSFGTLLETQYF
TRBD2,-,TRBV7-7,TRBJ2-3,TGTGCTAGCAGCCTTATAGCGGGAGGAGATACGCAGTATTTT,CASSLIAGGDTQYF
TRBD2,-,TRBV30,TRBJ2-5,TGTGCCTGGGGGGGAGGGAAAGAGACCCAGTACTTC,CAWGGGKETQYF